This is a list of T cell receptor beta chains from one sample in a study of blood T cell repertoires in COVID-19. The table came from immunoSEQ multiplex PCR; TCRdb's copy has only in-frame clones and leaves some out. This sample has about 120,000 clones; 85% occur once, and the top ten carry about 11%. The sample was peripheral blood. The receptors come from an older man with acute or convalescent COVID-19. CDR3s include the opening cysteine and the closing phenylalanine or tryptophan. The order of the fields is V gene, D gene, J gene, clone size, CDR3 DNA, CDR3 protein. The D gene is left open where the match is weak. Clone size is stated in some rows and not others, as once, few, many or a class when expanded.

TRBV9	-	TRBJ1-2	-	TGTGCCAGCAGCGTAGGGGCAGGGGCTAACTATGGCTACACCTTC	CASSVGAGANYGYTF
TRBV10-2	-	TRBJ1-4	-	TGCGCCAGCAGACAGGGAGCAACTAATGAAAAACTGTTTTTT	CASRQGATNEKLFF
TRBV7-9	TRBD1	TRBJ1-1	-	TGTGCCAGCGGCAGGGGGACAACGAACACTGAAGCTTTCTTT	CASGRGTTNTEAFF
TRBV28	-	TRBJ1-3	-	TGTGCCAGCAGACGGCGGGAGGGAAACACCATATATTTT	CASRRREGNTIYF
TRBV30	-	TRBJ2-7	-	TGTGCCACTACGCCCCCCCCCAAATACGAGCAGTACTTC	CATTPPPKYEQYF
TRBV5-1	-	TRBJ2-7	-	TGCGCCAGCAGCCTCGGCGGGTCGGCGTCCTACGAGCAGTACTTC	CASSLGGSASYEQYF
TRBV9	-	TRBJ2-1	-	TGTGCCAGCAGCGTAGCGGGGGTCAGCTCCTACAATGAGCAGTTCTTC	CASSVAGVSSYNEQFF
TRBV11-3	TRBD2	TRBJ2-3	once	TGTGCCAGCAGCTTAGGTACTAGCGGTTACACAGATACGCAGTATTTT	CASSLGTSGYTDTQYF
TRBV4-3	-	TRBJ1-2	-	TGCGCCAGCAGCCAAGACGGACAGAACTATGGCTACACCTTC	CASSQDGQNYGYTF
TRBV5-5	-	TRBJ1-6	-	TGTGCCAGCAGCTTGGTAGTACAGGTCGCGAATTCACCCCTCCACTTT	CASSLVVQVANSPLHF
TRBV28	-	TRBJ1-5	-	TGTGCCAGCAGTTTGGGGGTGGAGGGTCAGCCCCAGCATTTT	CASSLGVEGQPQHF
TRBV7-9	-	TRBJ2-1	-	TGTGCCAGCAGCTTAGCGGGGCGTAGACCCCAGAAGGACAATGAGCAGTTCTTC	CASSLAGRRPQKDNEQFF
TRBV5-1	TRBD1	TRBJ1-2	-	TGCGCCAGCAGCTTCCTGGGACAGGGGGAAACGCGCTACACCTTC	CASSFLGQGETRYTF
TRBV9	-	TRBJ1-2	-	TGTGCCAGCAGCGTGGACAGAATCGATGGCTACACCTTC	CASSVDRIDGYTF
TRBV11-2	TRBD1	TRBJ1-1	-	TGTGCCAGCAGCTTTGACGGCAGGGGGTTGAACACTGAAGCTTTCTTT	CASSFDGRGLNTEAFF
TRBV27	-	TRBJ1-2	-	TGTGCCAGCAGTTTACGGGGGAACATCTATGGCTACACCTTC	CASSLRGNIYGYTF